This record covers a single T cell receptor beta chain. Profiled with immunoSEQ multiplex PCR; TCRdb holds only in-frame clones, not every one. The repertoire includes a few hundred thousand clones, roughly 87% of them detected once, and roughly 2% sits in the top ten. These data are taken from a study of blood T cell repertoires in COVID-19. Across the study: The study drew acute and convalescent COVID-19 samples from the United States, Italy and Spain. The cDNA or gDNA used as material had been derived from T cells, B-cell-depleted T cells, or PBMCs.

The receptor's source is a man aged 35-49 years with active or convalescent COVID-19. The sequenced material came from peripheral blood.

The CDR3 here is CASSMAPYNEQFF. The CDR3 nucleotides read TGTGCCAGTAGTATGGCTCCATACAATGAGCAGTTCTTC. The chain uses TRBV19 and TRBJ2-1, with D uncertain. Germline values: CDR1 LNHDA, CDR2 SQIVND (reference sequence). Trimming removed 3 bases at V and 4 bases at J, with 7 bases between. The CDR3 has 13 amino acids.